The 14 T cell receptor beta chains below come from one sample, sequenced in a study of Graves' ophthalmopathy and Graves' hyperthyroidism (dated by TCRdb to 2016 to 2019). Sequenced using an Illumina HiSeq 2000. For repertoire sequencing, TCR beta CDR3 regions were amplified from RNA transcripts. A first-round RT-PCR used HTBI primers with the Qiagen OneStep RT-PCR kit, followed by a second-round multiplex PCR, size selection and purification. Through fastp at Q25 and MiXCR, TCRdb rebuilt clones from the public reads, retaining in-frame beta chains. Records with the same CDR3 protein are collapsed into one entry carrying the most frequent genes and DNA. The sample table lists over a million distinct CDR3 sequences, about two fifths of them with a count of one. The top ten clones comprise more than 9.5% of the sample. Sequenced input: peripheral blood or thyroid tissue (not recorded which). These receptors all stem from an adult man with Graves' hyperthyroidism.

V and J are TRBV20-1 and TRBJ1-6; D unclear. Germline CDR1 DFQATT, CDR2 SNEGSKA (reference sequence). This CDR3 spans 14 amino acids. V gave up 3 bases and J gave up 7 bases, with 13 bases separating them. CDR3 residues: CSARRESGNSPLHF. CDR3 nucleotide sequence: TGCAGTGCTAGGCGGGAGAGCGGGAATTCACCCCTCCACTTT.

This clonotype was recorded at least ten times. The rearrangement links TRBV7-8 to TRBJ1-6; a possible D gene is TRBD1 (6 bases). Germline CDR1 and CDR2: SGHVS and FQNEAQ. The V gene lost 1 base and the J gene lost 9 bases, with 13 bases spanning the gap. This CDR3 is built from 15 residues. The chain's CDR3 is CASSLVQGQGSPLHF. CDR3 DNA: TGTGCCAGCAGCTTAGTGCAGGGGCAAGGTTCACCCCTCCACTTT.

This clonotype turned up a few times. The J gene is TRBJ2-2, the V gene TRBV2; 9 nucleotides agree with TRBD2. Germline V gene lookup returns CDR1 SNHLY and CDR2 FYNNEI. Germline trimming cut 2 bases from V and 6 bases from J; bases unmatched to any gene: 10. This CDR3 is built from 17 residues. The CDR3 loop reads CASSELPSGVLAGELFF. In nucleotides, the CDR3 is TGTGCCAGCAGTGAACTGCCTAGCGGGGTTTTGGCCGGGGAGCTGTTTTTT.

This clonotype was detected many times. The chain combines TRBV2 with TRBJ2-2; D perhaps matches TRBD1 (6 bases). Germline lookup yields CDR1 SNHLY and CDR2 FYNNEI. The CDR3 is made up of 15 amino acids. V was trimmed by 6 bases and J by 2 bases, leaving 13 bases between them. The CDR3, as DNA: TGTGCCAGCAGCGTTGGACAGTCTAACACCGGGGAGCTGTTTTTT. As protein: CASSVGQSNTGELFF.

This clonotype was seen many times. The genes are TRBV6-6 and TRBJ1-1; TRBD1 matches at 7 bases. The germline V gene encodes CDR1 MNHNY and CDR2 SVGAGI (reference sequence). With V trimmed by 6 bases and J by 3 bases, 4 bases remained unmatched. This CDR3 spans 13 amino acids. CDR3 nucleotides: TGTGCCAGCAGGCCCACAGGGGACACTGAAGCTTTCTTT. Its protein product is CASRPTGDTEAFF.

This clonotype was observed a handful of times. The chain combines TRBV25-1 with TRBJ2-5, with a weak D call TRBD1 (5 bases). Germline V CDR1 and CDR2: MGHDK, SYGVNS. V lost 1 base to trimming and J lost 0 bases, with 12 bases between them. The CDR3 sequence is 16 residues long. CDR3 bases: TGTGCCAGCAGTGAATTAGGGGCCGCGGACCAAGAGACCCAGTACTTC. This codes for CASSELGAADQETQYF.

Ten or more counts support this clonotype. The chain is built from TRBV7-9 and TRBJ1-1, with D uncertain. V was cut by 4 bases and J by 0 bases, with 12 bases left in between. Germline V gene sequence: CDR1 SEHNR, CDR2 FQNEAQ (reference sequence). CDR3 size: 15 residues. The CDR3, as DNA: TGTGCCAGCAGCTCTACTAACAGTTTGAACACTGAAGCTTTCTTT. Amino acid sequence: CASSSTNSLNTEAFF.

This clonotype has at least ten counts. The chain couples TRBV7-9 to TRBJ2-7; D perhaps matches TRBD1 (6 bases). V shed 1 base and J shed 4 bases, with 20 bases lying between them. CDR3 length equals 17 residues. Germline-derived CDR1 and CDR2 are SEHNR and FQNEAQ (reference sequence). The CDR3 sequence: CASSLVGMDRHLYEQYF. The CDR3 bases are TGTGCCAGCAGCTTAGTGGGTATGGACAGACATCTGTACGAGCAGTACTTC.

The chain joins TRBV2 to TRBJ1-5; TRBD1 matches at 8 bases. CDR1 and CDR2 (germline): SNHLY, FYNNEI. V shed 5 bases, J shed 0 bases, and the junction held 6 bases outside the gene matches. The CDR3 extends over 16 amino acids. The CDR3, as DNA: TGTGCCAGCAGTCAACAGGGGGGTTATAGCAATCAGCCCCAGCATTTT. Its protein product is CASSQQGGYSNQPQHF.

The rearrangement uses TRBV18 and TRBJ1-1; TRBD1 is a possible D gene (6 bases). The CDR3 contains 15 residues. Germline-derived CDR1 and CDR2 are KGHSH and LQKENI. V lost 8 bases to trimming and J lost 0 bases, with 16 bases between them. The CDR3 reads CASDTTGLMNTEAFF. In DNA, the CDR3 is TGTGCCAGCGACACGACAGGACTGATGAACACTGAAGCTTTCTTT.

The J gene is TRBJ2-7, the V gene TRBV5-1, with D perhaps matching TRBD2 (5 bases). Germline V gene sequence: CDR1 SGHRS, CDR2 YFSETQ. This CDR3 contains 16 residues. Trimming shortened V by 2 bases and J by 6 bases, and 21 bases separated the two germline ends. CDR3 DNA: TGCGCCAGCAGCTTCCAAAAATTGGGAGCACCGGGCGAGCAGTACTTC. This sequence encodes CASSFQKLGAPGEQYF.

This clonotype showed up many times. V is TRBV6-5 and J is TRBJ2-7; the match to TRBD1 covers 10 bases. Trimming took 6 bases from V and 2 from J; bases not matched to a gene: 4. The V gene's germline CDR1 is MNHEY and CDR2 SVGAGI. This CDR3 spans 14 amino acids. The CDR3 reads CASRRQGAAYEQYF. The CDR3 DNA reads TGTGCCAGCAGGAGACAGGGGGCGGCCTACGAGCAGTACTTC.

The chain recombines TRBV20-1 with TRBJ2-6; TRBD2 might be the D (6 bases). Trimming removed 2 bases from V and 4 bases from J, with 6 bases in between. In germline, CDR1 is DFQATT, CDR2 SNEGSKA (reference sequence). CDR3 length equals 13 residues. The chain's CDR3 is CSARLAGANVLTF. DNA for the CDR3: TGCAGTGCTAGACTAGCGGGGGCCAACGTCCTGACTTTC.

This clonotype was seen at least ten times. CDR3 in DNA: TGCAGTGGACAGATCGGGGAAAAACTGTTTTTT. This gives the protein CSGQIGEKLFF. The chain combines TRBV20-1 with TRBJ1-4; D is possibly TRBD1 (5 bases). Germline lookup yields CDR1 DFQATT and CDR2 SNEGSKA (reference sequence). This CDR3 has 11 residues. Trimming removed 7 bases at V and 8 bases at J, with 11 bases between.